This is a list of T cell receptor beta chains from one sample in a study of identical twins. TCRdb processed the 5' RACE reads anew with MiXCR; each CDR3 protein has one entry. The sample has roughly 240,000 distinct CDR3 sequences, approximately 6.8% seen once. The data also belong to a second study, concerning yellow fever vaccine responses in identical twins.

The sample comprised CD8+ T cells sorted from blood. These receptors were collected from a woman under 30 in good health. Both conserved end residues are part of each CDR3. A D gene is named only where the DNA matches it firmly. A clone size is listed for some rows: how often the clone was seen (once, few, many), or a class if it is expanded.

J	size	D	length	V	DNA	CDR3
TRBJ1-2	.	.	15	TRBV27	TGTGCCAGCAGTTTATCGGGGGGTTCTGTTCGTGGCTACACCTTC	CASSLSGGSVRGYTF
TRBJ2-3	few	.	13	TRBV4-1	TGCGCCAGCAGCCAAGCCCTCACAGATACGCAGTATTTT	CASSQALTDTQYF
TRBJ2-5	few	.	14	TRBV6-1	TGTGCCAGCAACGGCAGGGGAGTCCAAGAGACCCAGTACTTC	CASNGRGVQETQYF
TRBJ2-1	.	TRBD1	15	TRBV5-1	TGCGCCAGCAGCGCCGTGGGACAGGGGTACAATGAGCAGTTCTTC	CASSAVGQGYNEQFF
TRBJ1-1	many	.	14	TRBV7-9	TGTGCCAGCAGCGCGATTGACAGAAACACTGAAGCTTTCTTT	CASSAIDRNTEAFF
TRBJ2-5	many	.	11	TRBV12-3/TRBV12-4	TGTGCCAGCACAGCCCAAGAGACCCAGTACTTC	CASTAQETQYF
TRBJ1-1	many	.	15	TRBV20-1	TGCAGTGCTAGTGTTTGGACAGCAAGAAACACTGAAGCTTTCTTT	CSASVWTARNTEAFF
TRBJ2-7	many	TRBD2	16	TRBV2	TGTGCCAGCAGTCAGCTGGGACTAGCGAACACCTACGAGCAGTACTTC	CASSQLGLANTYEQYF
TRBJ2-3	few	TRBD2	19	TRBV7-3	TGTGCCAGCAGCTTAACGGCTAGCGGAGGTTGGAGGGCCACAGATACGCAGTATTTT	CASSLTASGGWRATDTQYF
TRBJ2-7	.	.	14	TRBV7-9	TGTGCCAGCAGCTCGACACTATCCCCCTACGAGCAGTACTTC	CASSSTLSPYEQYF
TRBJ1-2	many	.	13	TRBV12-3/TRBV12-4	TGTGCCAGCAGTTTACCAGGGGACTATGGCTACACCTTC	CASSLPGDYGYTF
TRBJ2-7	many	.	13	TRBV11-2	TGTGCCAGCAGCTCACAGGATGCCTACGAGCAGTACTTC	CASSSQDAYEQYF
TRBJ2-1	.	TRBD2	15	TRBV7-6	TGTGCCAGCAGCTTAGGTAGCGGGACGGGTAATGAGCAGTTCTTC	CASSLGSGTGNEQFF
TRBJ2-3	many	.	16	TRBV7-9	TGTGCCAGCAGCTTAATACCTATGGGAGTCACAGATACGCAGTATTTT	CASSLIPMGVTDTQYF
TRBJ2-2	few	.	16	TRBV5-5	TGTGCCAGCAGCTCCGTGGGGGCGACGAACACCGGGGAGCTGTTTTTT	CASSSVGATNTGELFF
TRBJ2-3	many	.	15	TRBV4-1	TGCGCCAGCAGCCAAGATGCGGGTGGCACAGATACGCAGTATTTT	CASSQDAGGTDTQYF
TRBJ2-1	many	.	13	TRBV28	TGTGCCAGCAGACCACAACTTTCGAGCGAGCAGTTCTTC	CASRPQLSSEQFF
TRBJ2-1	few	TRBD1	13	TRBV12-3/TRBV12-4	TGTGCCAGCTGGTCCCGGGACAGCAATGAGCAGTTCTTC	CASWSRDSNEQFF
TRBJ2-1	many	.	13	TRBV7-9	TGTGCCAGCAGCTTAGGCCCAGGCGGGGAGCAGTTCTTC	CASSLGPGGEQFF
TRBJ1-5	few	TRBD1	15	TRBV28	TGTGCCAGCAGCATAGGACAGGGATCTAATCAGCCCCAGCATTTT	CASSIGQGSNQPQHF
TRBJ2-2	few	TRBD2	16	TRBV7-3	TGTGCCAGCAGCTTAATGCTAGCGGGAGTTGCCGGGGAGCTGTTTTTT	CASSLMLAGVAGELFF
TRBJ2-7	.	TRBD2	18	TRBV5-6	TGTGCCAGCAGCTTGACAGGGACTAGCGGGGGGAAGGGGAATGAGCAGTACTTC	CASSLTGTSGGKGNEQYF
TRBJ2-1	many	.	14	TRBV7-2	TGTGCCAGCAGCTCGGGGACGGGGTACAATGAGCAGTTCTTC	CASSSGTGYNEQFF
TRBJ2-1	many	.	19	TRBV6-4	TGTGCCAGCAGTGACCCTAAGTTACAACAGGGCACCTCCTACAATGAGCAGTTCTTC	CASSDPKLQQGTSYNEQFF
TRBJ2-3	.	.	12	TRBV4-2	TGTGCCAGCAGCCAAGAACAGGATACGCAGTATTTT	CASSQEQDTQYF
TRBJ1-1	few	.	13	TRBV3-1	TGTGCCAGCAGCCAAGCCACGAACACTGAAGCTTTCTTT	CASSQATNTEAFF
TRBJ2-2	few	.	14	TRBV28	TGTGCCAGCAGTCCCTACGGGGTCGCCGGGGAGCTGTTTTTT	CASSPYGVAGELFF
TRBJ1-5	many	.	13	TRBV27	TGTGCCAGCAGTTTGGGGGGTGGAGGCCCCCAGCATTTT	CASSLGGGGPQHF
TRBJ2-1	many	.	16	TRBV12-3/TRBV12-4	TGTGCCAGCAGCCATCCGGCGGGTCCCTCCTACAATGAGCAGTTCTTC	CASSHPAGPSYNEQFF
TRBJ2-1	few	.	17	TRBV5-1	TGCGCCAGCAGCTCTAAAGGGGGGCATGGATCCTACAATGAGCAGTTCTTC	CASSSKGGHGSYNEQFF
TRBJ2-1	.	TRBD2	18	TRBV10-3	TGTGCCTCCCATTCAGGGGGACTAGCGGGAGACCACTACAATGAGCAGTTCTTC	CASHSGGLAGDHYNEQFF
TRBJ2-7	few	TRBD1	14	TRBV12-3/TRBV12-4	TGTGCCAGCAGCAGGGGACAGGGGGTCGTCGAGCAGTACTTC	CASSRGQGVVEQYF
TRBJ2-1	.	TRBD2	13	TRBV7-6	TGTGCCAGCAGCTTACTCGGGAGGGATGAGCAGTTCTTC	CASSLLGRDEQFF
TRBJ1-1	many	.	14	TRBV29-1	TGCAGCGTTGAGGCGCAGGGTGTTAACACTGAAGCTTTCTTT	CSVEAQGVNTEAFF
TRBJ2-2	.	TRBD2	20	TRBV4-1	TGCGCCAGCAGCCAAGACGCGGTGCGGACTAGCGGGAGCAAATACGGGGAGCTGTTTTTT	CASSQDAVRTSGSKYGELFF
TRBJ1-1	many	TRBD1	14	TRBV12-3/TRBV12-4	TGTGCCAGCAAAAACGGACAGGACTACACTGAAGCTTTCTTT	CASKNGQDYTEAFF
TRBJ2-2	few	TRBD1	19	TRBV5-4	TGTGCCAGCAGCTCGCCGGACAGGGAAGATGGGGTGAACACCGGGGAGCTGTTTTTT	CASSSPDREDGVNTGELFF
TRBJ2-7	many	.	18	TRBV9	TGTGCCAGCAGCGTAAGGAAGTGCGGACCCTCGAGCTCCTACGAGCAGTACTTC	CASSVRKCGPSSSYEQYF
TRBJ2-1	.	.	15	TRBV9	TGTGCCAGCAGCGTAGCGGGGGTCTCCTACAATGAGCAGTTCTTC	CASSVAGVSYNEQFF
TRBJ2-7	few	.	14	TRBV5-1	TGCGCCAGCAAATCGACAGCCGGTTTGTACGAGCAGTACTTC	CASKSTAGLYEQYF
TRBJ2-3	.	TRBD2	17	TRBV28	TGTGCCAGCAGTCCCAGGACGGGACTAGCGGTAGGAGATACGCAGTATTTT	CASSPRTGLAVGDTQYF
TRBJ2-5	.	.	14	TRBV12-3/TRBV12-4	TGTGCCAGCAGTTTCAGTGGCAGGGAAGAGACCCAGTACTTC	CASSFSGREETQYF
TRBJ2-1	few	.	17	TRBV28	TGTGCCAGCTCCTTGCCCCGGGGCCACCAATACTACAATGAGCAGTTCTTC	CASSLPRGHQYYNEQFF
TRBJ2-1	many	.	12	TRBV7-9	TGTGCCAGCAGCGTGCTATTCAATGAGCAGTTCTTC	CASSVLFNEQFF
TRBJ2-1	many	TRBD2	15	TRBV6-1	TGTGCCAGCAGGCCTACTAGCGGGGGTCCGGACTCGAAGTTCTTC	CASRPTSGGPDSKFF
TRBJ2-2	.	TRBD2	19	TRBV7-6	TGTGCCAGCAGCTCGATCTTAGGTACTAGCGGGACCAACACCGGGGAGCTGTTTTTT	CASSSILGTSGTNTGELFF
TRBJ1-1	many	.	16	TRBV11-2	TGTGCCAGCAGCCCCCCGGGGGGGCGGAGATACACTGAAGCTTTCTTT	CASSPPGGRRYTEAFF
TRBJ2-1	.	TRBD2	15	TRBV7-8	TGTGCCAGCAGCTTAGCAGCGGGAGGATGGAATGAGCAGTTCTTC	CASSLAAGGWNEQFF
TRBJ2-2	few	TRBD2	18	TRBV28	TGTGCCAGCAGTTCTTTGGGACTAGCGGGAGCGGGCACCGGGGAGCTGTTTTTT	CASSSLGLAGAGTGELFF
TRBJ2-1	.	TRBD2	17	TRBV2	TGTGCCAGCGACGGGACTAGCGGGAGTGGCACCGGCAATGAGCAGTTCTTC	CASDGTSGSGTGNEQFF
TRBJ1-4	.	TRBD1	16	TRBV9	TGTGCCAGCAGCGTTGGGACAGGGATTGCTAATGAAAAACTGTTTTTT	CASSVGTGIANEKLFF
TRBJ2-1	many	TRBD1	18	TRBV11-2	TGTGCCAGCGCGGGGGACAGGGGTAAACGGAGCTCCTACAATGAGCAGTTCTTC	CASAGDRGKRSSYNEQFF
TRBJ2-2	few	TRBD1	15	TRBV27	TGTGCCAGCAGTTTAGAGGGGGCCCACACCGGGGAGCTGTTTTTT	CASSLEGAHTGELFF
TRBJ2-3	.	.	15	TRBV7-9	TGTGCCAGCAGCTTAGACAGGTTTCAAACAGATACGCAGTATTTT	CASSLDRFQTDTQYF
TRBJ2-7	many	TRBD1	16	TRBV29-1	TGCAGCGTACTTGGGACCAGGGGGCTTGGCTCCTACGAGCAGTACTTC	CSVLGTRGLGSYEQYF
TRBJ2-1	.	TRBD2	16	TRBV14	TGTGCCAGCAGTCAGATAGCGGGGGGTCACTACAATGAGCAGTTCTTC	CASSQIAGGHYNEQFF
TRBJ2-5	few	TRBD2	18	TRBV13	TGTGCCAGCAGCTTAGTAGGGACTAGCGAATCGGCGGGGGAGACCCAGTACTTC	CASSLVGTSESAGETQYF
TRBJ2-2	few	.	15	TRBV4-2	TGTGCCAGCAGCCAAGATGGCCCGAACACCGGGGAGCTGTTTTTT	CASSQDGPNTGELFF
TRBJ2-1	.	.	16	TRBV13	TGTGCCAGCAGCTTAGGGGGTTCCCCCTCCTACAATGAGCAGTTCTTC	CASSLGGSPSYNEQFF
TRBJ2-5	few	.	15	TRBV5-8	TGTGCCAGCAGCTTGGACAGGGCAAGAAGAGAGACCCAGTACTTC	CASSLDRARRETQYF